The 5 T cell receptor beta chains below were found in one sample sequenced in a study of blood T cells in healthy people across ages. A sample-barcoded 5' primer and a J-beta primer mix were used in a second PCR of about 7 to 12 cycles. TCRdb reprocessed the 5' RACE reads via MiXCR and lists one record per CDR3 protein. Of 1.5 million to 2 million distinct CDR3 sequences in the sample, roughly 30% were seen once. The material sequenced was blood. Receptors were obtained from a woman younger than 45 in good health.

The chain combines TRBV18 with TRBJ2-2; no reliable D call. Trimming removed 1 base at V and 3 bases at J, with 3 bases between. The CDR3 is made up of 13 amino acids. Germline-derived CDR1 and CDR2 are KGHSH and LQKENI. Here the CDR3 DNA reads TGTGCCAGCTCACCACTTGACACCGGGGAGCTGTTTTTT. Protein: CASSPLDTGELFF. Supplemented by reference TRBV18 and TRBJ2-2, the full variable domain reads NAGVMQNPRHLVRRRGQEARLRCSPMKGHSHVYWYRQLPEEGLKFMVYLQKENIIDESGMPKERFSAEFPKEGPSILRIQQVVRGDSAAYFCASSPLDTGELFFGEGSRLTVL.

Only a few counts were recorded for this clonotype. The gene calls are TRBV20-1 and TRBJ2-3, with TRBD2 identical over 8 bases. The germline V gene has CDR1 DFQATT and CDR2 SNEGSKA (reference sequence). The ends lost 0 bases at V and 3 bases at J; junction bases unmatched: 8. The length of the CDR3 is 16 residues. The CDR3 DNA follows: TGCAGTGCTAGAGATCGGGGCGGGAGGTTAACAGATACGCAGTATTTT. Translated, it gives CSARDRGGRLTDTQYF.

The chain recombines TRBV3-1 with TRBJ2-1; D is possibly TRBD2 (5 bases). This CDR3 comprises 14 residues. Between the trimmed V and J ends, which lost 1 base and 7 bases, there was a span of 11 bases. CDR1 and CDR2 from the germline V gene are LGHDT and YNNKEL (reference sequence). CDR3 nucleotides: TGTGCCAGCAGCCAAGTGCTAGCACGGAATGAGCAGTTCTTC. Its protein product is CASSQVLARNEQFF.

In regard to this clonotype: Sequence at one end of the junction differs from germline and may be a read error. V is TRBV6-4 and J is TRBJ2-2; possible D gene TRBD2, 6 bases. The CDR3 extends over 14 amino acids. Germline V lookup: CDR1 MRHNA, CDR2 SNTAGT. The CDR3 region has the DNA TGTGCCAGCAGCACTAGCATAGACACCGGGGAGCGGTTTTTT. This gives the protein CASSTSIDTGERFF.

J is TRBJ2-1 and V is TRBV4-1; 8 nucleotides match TRBD2. Germline CDR1 reads MGHRA; CDR2 reads YSYEKL. J lost 7 bases, V lost 3 bases, and 14 bases had no gene match. CDR3 length equals 17 residues. The CDR3: CASSHYGAGGPRNEQFF. For the CDR3, the DNA is TGCGCCAGCAGCCATTACGGGGCGGGGGGCCCAAGGAATGAGCAGTTCTTC.